One and the same sample provided the 23 T cell receptor beta chains below, sequenced in a study of blood T cell repertoires in COVID-19. Only in-frame clones appear in the TCRdb table, and some are missing; sequencing was by immunoSEQ multiplex PCR. The profile shows about 160,000 clones, 85% of them singletons. Sequencing used peripheral blood. Receptors originate from a human donor with acute or convalescent COVID-19. The donor label of this sample is uncertain.

This clone was detected only once. V is TRBV3-1 (or the pseudogene TRBV3-2) and J is TRBJ2-1; the D is unclear. The V and J ends lost 2 bases and 5 bases respectively, with 13 bases between them. There are 15 residues in the CDR3. CDR1 LGHDT and CDR2 YNNKEL come from the germline V gene (reference sequence). As DNA, the CDR3 is TGTGCCAGCAGCCAACATGGGCAGACAAACAATGAGCAGTTCTTC. It encodes CASSQHGQTNNEQFF.

This chain connects TRBV5-8 to TRBJ1-5, with 8 bases lining up with TRBD1. Germline V CDR1 and CDR2: SGHTS, YDEGEE. J was trimmed by 5 bases and V by 0 bases; bases with no gene match: 10. The CDR3 totals 17 residues. CDR3 sequence: CASSLVGRGHFDQPQHF. The CDR3 nucleotides are TGTGCCAGCAGCTTGGTTGGCAGGGGGCACTTTGATCAGCCCCAGCATTTT.

The chain has TRBV9 and TRBJ2-3; possibly TRBD2 for D (7 bases). The CDR3 spans 16 residues. Germline V gene lookup returns CDR1 SGDLS and CDR2 YYNGEE. The V end was cut by 1 base, the J end by 2 bases, with 14 bases between. CDR3 sequence: CASSVRAGAITDTQYF. In DNA form, the CDR3 reads TGTGCCAGCAGCGTAAGGGCGGGGGCCATCACAGATACGCAGTATTTT.

The rearrangement joins TRBV3-1 (or the pseudogene TRBV3-2) to TRBJ2-3, with 8 bases matching TRBD2. Germline V gene sequence: CDR1 LGHDT, CDR2 YNNKEL (reference sequence). The length of the CDR3 is 16 residues. J gave up 0 bases and V 1 base, and 3 bases lay outside the gene matches. CDR3 sequence reads: CASSQASGGSTDTQYF. CDR3 nucleotide sequence: TGTGCCAGCAGCCAAGCCAGCGGGGGAAGCACAGATACGCAGTATTTT.

This clone has only one observation. The genes are TRBV7-2 and TRBJ1-2, with D hard to call. The CDR3 totals 14 residues. The V end was cut by 4 bases, the J end by 2 bases, with 11 bases between. Germline loops: CDR1 SGHTA, CDR2 FQGNSA. In DNA form, the CDR3 reads TGTGCCAGCAGCTCCCCATCTAGAAACTATGGCTACACCTTC. It encodes CASSSPSRNYGYTF. The variable domain in full, completed from reference TRBV7-2 and TRBJ1-2, reads GAGVSQSPSNKVTEKGKDVELRCDPISGHTALYWYRQSLGQGLEFLIYFQGNSAPDKSGLPSDRFSAERTGGSVSTLTIQRTQQEDSAVYLCASSSPSRNYGYTFGSGTRLTVV.

V is TRBV28 and J is TRBJ2-3; 9 nucleotides align to TRBD2. The germline gives CDR1 MDHEN, CDR2 SYDVKM. V was pared by 4 bases and J by 8 bases, with 19 bases of the junction left unmatched. The CDR3 is made up of 18 amino acids. CDR3: CASSYPPSRGGKVVTQYF. The CDR3 region has the DNA TGTGCCAGCAGTTACCCCCCTTCGCGGGGGGGGAAGGTGGTTACGCAGTATTTT.

The genes are TRBV23-1 and TRBJ2-6; TRBD1 is a possible D gene (5 bases). TRBV23-1 is noted as an ORF with a role that remains uncertain. The CDR3 extends over 20 amino acids. V lost 3 bases and J 0 bases, leaving 21 bases between the germline ends. The chain's CDR3 is CASSHYPPQVLYSGANVLTF. CDR3 nucleotide sequence: TGCGCCAGCAGTCATTATCCCCCACAGGTATTATACTCTGGGGCCAACGTCCTGACTTTC.

V usage is TRBV5-1 and J usage is TRBJ2-1, with 11 bases lining up with TRBD2. V gave up 0 bases and J gave up 5 bases; unmatched junction bases: 1. From germline, CDR1 is SGHRS and CDR2 YFSETQ. The CDR3 runs 15 residues. CDR3 sequence: CASSLELAGDNEQFF. CDR3 in DNA: TGCGCCAGCAGCTTGGAACTAGCGGGGGACAATGAGCAGTTCTTC.

Only one count was recorded for this clone. The V gene is TRBV5-8, the J gene TRBJ1-6, with 9 bases aligning to TRBD1. Germline loops: CDR1 SGHTS, CDR2 YDEGEE. The junction had 7 bases not matched to a gene; V was cut back by 4 bases and J by 8 bases. CDR3 length: 15 amino acids. In DNA, the CDR3 is TGTGCCAGCAGCCTGGGGACAGGGATGCATTCACCCCTCCACTTT. It codes for CASSLGTGMHSPLHF.

This chain uses TRBV5-1 with TRBJ2-5; 7 bases map to TRBD2. CDR3 length: 16 amino acids. Germline CDR1 reads SGHRS; CDR2 reads YFSETQ. Germline trimming cut 0 bases from V and 5 bases from J; bases unmatched to any gene: 10. The CDR3 DNA sequence: TGCGCCAGCAGCTTGGCCGGAGGGGAGGGTCGGGAGACCCAGTACTTC. It codes for CASSLAGGEGRETQYF.

The V call is TRBV7-2, the J call TRBJ1-2; D is possibly TRBD1 (5 bases). The CDR3 covers 15 residues. Trimming left V 6 bases short and J 1 base short, with 15 bases between. The germline CDR1 and CDR2 sequences are SGHTA and FQGNSA. CDR3 coding DNA: TGTGCCAGCAGTAGGGGCAGGATACTTAACTATGGCTACACCTTC. This encodes CASSRGRILNYGYTF.

Points on this clone: Other DNA sequences from this sample encode an identical CDR3 as well. The rearrangement links TRBV30 to TRBJ2-7; D may be TRBD1 (5 bases). Germline lookup yields CDR1 GTSNPN and CDR2 SVGIG (reference sequence). Trimming stripped 1 base from V and 2 bases from J, with 9 bases between. The CDR3 is 13 amino acids. CDR3 protein: CAWSGGRAYEQYF. CDR3 bases: TGTGCCTGGAGTGGAGGCAGGGCCTACGAGCAGTACTTC.

This rearrangement joins TRBV10-3 to TRBJ1-5; possible D gene TRBD1, 5 bases. Germline lookup yields CDR1 ENHRY and CDR2 SYGVKD. CDR3 length: 13 amino acids. Trimming cost V 3 bases and J 7 bases, with 10 bases left between them. CDR3 sequence reads: CAISDGQSQPQHF. Here the CDR3 DNA reads TGTGCCATCAGTGATGGACAATCCCAGCCCCAGCATTTT.

The V call is TRBV6-4, the J call TRBJ2-2; 9 bases are a match to TRBD1. J lost 7 bases, V lost 10 bases, and 13 bases had no gene match. The CDR3 totals 15 residues. Germline-derived CDR1 and CDR2 are MRHNA and SNTAGT. The chain's CDR3 is CATRGTGSVGGELFF. The CDR3 nucleotides are TGTGCCACCAGAGGGACAGGGTCAGTCGGCGGGGAGCTGTTTTTT.

V is TRBV5-6 and J is TRBJ1-1; D unresolved. The CDR3 has 15 amino acids. Per germline, CDR1 SGHDT and CDR2 YYEEEE. The V end was cut by 5 bases, the J end by 1 base, with 15 bases between. CDR3 loop: CASSFRIYGNTEAFF. The CDR3 nucleotides are TGTGCCAGCAGTTTCCGAATATACGGGAACACTGAAGCTTTCTTT.

J is TRBJ1-2 and V is TRBV4-2; no clear D gene. Germline values: CDR1 LGHNA, CDR2 YNFKEQ. This CDR3 is built from 12 residues. Trimming stripped 0 bases from V and 4 bases from J, with 3 bases between. The CDR3 sequence is CASSQDSYGYTF. CDR3 DNA: TGTGCCAGCAGCCAAGACAGCTATGGCTACACCTTC.

V gene TRBV7-2 combines with J gene TRBJ2-5; D may be TRBD2 (5 bases). V shed 3 bases and J shed 5 bases, with 19 bases lying between them. In germline, CDR1 is SGHTA, CDR2 FQGNSA. The CDR3 is 16 amino acids. The chain's CDR3 is CASSFTWAAGAETQYF. The CDR3 DNA reads as TGTGCCAGCAGCTTTACGTGGGCCGCGGGTGCCGAGACCCAGTACTTC. Based on the CDR3 plus reference TRBV7-2 and TRBJ2-5, the full variable domain is GAGVSQSPSNKVTEKGKDVELRCDPISGHTALYWYRQSLGQGLEFLIYFQGNSAPDKSGLPSDRFSAERTGGSVSTLTIQRTQQEDSAVYLCASSFTWAAGAETQYFGPGTRLLVL.

The rearrangement joins TRBV5-4 to TRBJ1-4, with D possibly being TRBD1 (6 bases). Germline V gene lookup returns CDR1 SGHNT and CDR2 YYREEE (reference sequence). V lost 2 bases and J lost 8, with 19 bases in between. The CDR3 extends over 16 amino acids. CDR3 region: CASSFPAPGQTEKLFF. The CDR3 DNA is TGTGCCAGCAGCTTCCCCGCTCCCGGACAGACAGAAAAACTGTTTTTT.

The chain links TRBV7-2 to TRBJ2-7; 13 nucleotides align to TRBD2. The CDR3 covers 15 residues. Germline CDR1 is SGHTA and CDR2 is FQGNSA. The trim removed 6 bases at V and 4 bases at J, leaving 6 bases unmatched. The CDR3: CASRRLAGGGYEQYF. For the CDR3, the DNA is TGTGCCAGCAGACGACTAGCGGGGGGAGGATACGAGCAGTACTTC.

The chain is built from TRBV28 and TRBJ1-6, with 9 positions matching TRBD1. Losses at the gene ends were 5 bases for V and 6 bases for J; bases not matched to a gene: 5. The CDR3 length is 15 residues. Germline assignment: CDR1 MDHEN and CDR2 SYDVKM. The CDR3 loop is CASSAQGAGNSPLHF. The CDR3, as DNA: TGTGCCAGCAGTGCACAGGGGGCCGGTAATTCACCCCTCCACTTT.

This chain joins TRBV7-2 and TRBJ1-6; TRBD1 aligns across 9 bases. The CDR3 extends over 15 amino acids. Germline values: CDR1 SGHTA, CDR2 FQGNSA. V dropped 8 bases and J dropped 7; count of bases not matched to a gene: 9. The CDR3 DNA follows: TGTGCCAGCGATAGGACAGGGGTCGAAAATTCACCCCTCCACTTT. It codes for CASDRTGVENSPLHF.

This chain connects TRBV5-8 to TRBJ1-2, with D tentatively TRBD1 (5 bases). Looked up from germline, CDR1 is SGHTS and CDR2 is YDEGEE. The CDR3 runs to 15 residues. V was pared by 5 bases and J by 4 bases, with 18 bases between. Here the CDR3 DNA reads TGTGCCAGCAGTCACGACAGCCGACCCTTCTATGGCTACACCTTC. This sequence encodes CASSHDSRPFYGYTF. Together with reference TRBV5-8 and TRBJ1-2, the CDR3 gives the full variable domain: EAGVTQSPTHLIKTRGQQATLRCSPISGHTSVYWYQQALGLGLQFLLWYDEGEERNRGNFPPRFSGRQFPNYSSELNVNALELEDSALYLCASSHDSRPFYGYTFGSGTRLTVV.

The chain uses TRBV5-1 and TRBJ2-2; 8 bases match TRBD2. Losses at the gene ends were 0 bases for V and 6 bases for J; bases not matched to a gene: 4. From germline, CDR1 is SGHRS and CDR2 YFSETQ. There are 15 residues in the CDR3. CDR3 nucleotides: TGCGCCAGCAGCTTGGGTGGGACTAGTGCCGGGGAGCTGTTTTTT. Translated: CASSLGGTSAGELFF.